The 18 T cell receptor beta chains given below trace back to one sample, sequenced in a study of shared clonotypes between healthy human individuals. Profiling relied on immunoSEQ multiplex PCR, and the TCRdb table lists in-frame clones only, not all of them. The sample holds roughly 2.2 million clones, under 95% seen once. Specimen: naive CD4+ T cells from PBMCs. Described subset: CD45RA+ positively selected. The receptors shown here come from a man aged 18 to 35 in good health. Some clones in this sample may be carry-over from other donors' samples.

This chain uses TRBV9 with TRBJ2-2, with TRBD2 matching over 10 bases. There are 17 residues in the CDR3. Germline values: CDR1 SGDLS, CDR2 YYNGEE. V was pared by 0 bases and J by 5 bases, with 7 bases of the junction left unmatched. The chain's CDR3 is CASSVAASGRKTGELFF. CDR3 nucleotide sequence: TGTGCCAGCAGCGTAGCTGCTAGCGGGAGAAAAACCGGGGAGCTGTTTTTT. Based on the CDR3 plus reference TRBV9 and TRBJ2-2, the full variable domain is DSGVTQTPKHLITATGQRVTLRCSPRSGDLSVYWYQQSLDQGLQFLIQYYNGEERAKGNILERFSAQQFPDLHSELNLSSLELGDSALYFCASSVAASGRKTGELFFGEGSRLTVL.

The chain couples TRBV2 to TRBJ2-1; TRBD2 agrees at 7 bases. The J segment lost 1 base and the V segment lost 5 bases, leaving 8 bases of the junction unmatched. Looked up from germline, CDR1 is SNHLY and CDR2 is FYNNEI. The CDR3 runs 16 residues. Here the CDR3 reads CASSLRGRESYNEQFF. In DNA form, the CDR3 reads TGTGCCAGCAGTTTAAGAGGGAGGGAGTCCTACAATGAGCAGTTCTTC.

This chain links TRBV7-2 with TRBJ2-7; D is uncertain. CDR1 and CDR2 from the germline V gene are SGHTA and FQGNSA. This CDR3 comprises 13 residues. The V end was cut by 7 bases, the J end by 5 bases, with 15 bases between. CDR3 sequence (DNA): TGTGCCAGCACCCAAGCGATGTACCACGAGCAGTACTTC. It is translated as CASTQAMYHEQYF.

The chain has TRBV4-1 and TRBJ1-5; D not resolved. The V and J ends lost 1 base and 2 bases respectively, with 9 bases between them. The CDR3 is made up of 15 amino acids. Germline values: CDR1 MGHRA, CDR2 YSYEKL. The CDR3 loop is CASSQAAYGNQPQHF. The CDR3 DNA reads TGCGCCAGCAGCCAAGCCGCCTATGGCAATCAGCCCCAGCATTTT.

The chain uses TRBV7-2 and TRBJ1-2; D unresolved. Per the germline V gene, CDR1 is SGHTA and CDR2 is FQGNSA. There are 13 residues in the CDR3. Trimming pared 2 bases from V and 0 bases from J, leaving 4 bases between. The CDR3 DNA follows: TGTGCCAGCAGCTTACTAGCTAACTATGGCTACACCTTC. Translated, it gives CASSLLANYGYTF.

The chain employs TRBV28 and TRBJ2-1; TRBD1 agrees at 7 bases. V trimming: 7 bases; J trimming: 8 bases; junction bases outside the gene matches: 17. Per the germline V gene, CDR1 is MDHEN and CDR2 is SYDVKM. This CDR3 is 16 amino acids long. CDR3 sequence reads: CASTLGPSRGQDEQFF. CDR3 sequence (DNA): TGTGCCAGCACCCTTGGCCCCTCGAGGGGGCAAGATGAGCAGTTCTTC.

J is TRBJ1-2 and V is TRBV28; 10 nucleotides match TRBD1. Germline loops: CDR1 MDHEN, CDR2 SYDVKM. V was pared by 2 bases and J by 0 bases, with 3 bases of the junction left unmatched. The CDR3 contains 16 residues. DNA of the CDR3: TGTGCCAGCAGTTTAGGTGGACAGGGGGCTAACTATGGCTACACCTTC. Protein sequence: CASSLGGQGANYGYTF.

The chain links TRBV5-6 to TRBJ2-5, with 9 bases fitting TRBD2. With V trimmed by 0 bases and J by 0 bases, 9 bases remained unmatched. CDR3 size: 18 residues. The germline gives CDR1 SGHDT, CDR2 YYEEEE. CDR3: CASSLGLAGIRYQETQYF. The CDR3 region has the DNA TGTGCCAGCAGCTTGGGCCTAGCGGGAATTCGGTACCAAGAGACCCAGTACTTC.

The chain carries TRBV5-8 and TRBJ1-4, with D possibly TRBD1 on 6 matching bases. The CDR3 contains 15 residues. Germline assignment: CDR1 SGHTS and CDR2 YDEGEE. V was trimmed by 4 bases and J by 4 bases, leaving 14 bases between them. Written as DNA, the CDR3 is TGTGCCAGCAGCCCAGGGGATTTTGGTAATGAAAAACTGTTTTTT. It encodes CASSPGDFGNEKLFF.

The rearrangement joins TRBV28 to TRBJ2-1; the match to TRBD2 covers 8 bases. After removal of 6 bases from V and 9 bases from J, the junction contained 13 bases not matched to a gene. The CDR3 totals 15 residues. Germline V CDR1 and CDR2: MDHEN, SYDVKM. CDR3 DNA: TGTGCCAGCAGGGGTGGGGTAGCGGGGAGCGTTGAGCAGTTCTTC. Residues: CASRGGVAGSVEQFF.

The V call is TRBV5-1, the J call TRBJ2-7, with 12 positions matching TRBD1. The germline V gene encodes CDR1 SGHRS and CDR2 YFSETQ. The ends lost 3 bases at V and 7 bases at J; junction bases unmatched: 14. The CDR3 totals 17 residues. CDR3 DNA: TGCGCCAGCAGCTCGCCCCAACCGGGACAGGGGGCTGGTGAGCAGTACTTC. This codes for CASSSPQPGQGAGEQYF.

The V gene is TRBV7-3, the J gene TRBJ2-1, with D maybe TRBD2 (6 bases). This CDR3 is built from 16 residues. V was shortened by 5 bases and J by 9 bases, with 23 bases between the two germline ends. Germline V gene sequence: CDR1 SGHTA, CDR2 FQGTGA. CDR3 loop: CASSTTGRQARGEQFF. The CDR3 region has the DNA TGTGCCAGCAGCACAACGGGGCGGCAGGCGCGGGGTGAGCAGTTCTTC.

V and J are TRBV4-1 and TRBJ2-5; 10 nucleotides agree with TRBD2. The CDR3 is 19 residues long. Germline V lookup: CDR1 MGHRA, CDR2 YSYEKL. Trimming at V came to 4 bases and at J to 2 bases, leaving 16 bases not matched to a gene. The CDR3 nucleotides read TGCGCCAGCAGCCTCCAAGGGGTCGAGGGACTAGCGACTCAAGAGACCCAGTACTTC. This translates into CASSLQGVEGLATQETQYF.

This rearrangement joins TRBV14 to TRBJ1-2; D not certain. CDR1 is SGHDN, CDR2 FVKESK, per germline. The CDR3 runs to 13 residues. Trimming took off 4 bases at V and 6 bases at J, with 12 bases between the two ends. For the CDR3, the DNA is TGTGCCAGCAGCCCCCTGAGGGCAAATGGCTACACCTTC. Protein sequence: CASSPLRANGYTF.

This clone is a singleton in its sample. The CDR3 bases are TGTGCCACCAGCTTCCGGGACAGGGCTCTCCCTGAAGCTTTCTTT. Translating it yields CATSFRDRALPEAFF. V and J are TRBV15 and TRBJ1-1; 9 bases align to TRBD1. This CDR3 has 15 amino acids. The germline CDR1 and CDR2 sequences are LNHNV and YYDKDF (reference sequence). V lost 5 bases to trimming and J lost 6 bases; unmatched junction nucleotides: 10. Drawing the rest from reference TRBV15 and TRBJ1-1, the complete variable domain is DAMVIQNPRYQVTQFGKPVTLSCSQTLNHNVMYWYQQKSSQAPKLLFHYYDKDFNNEADTPDNFQSRRPNTSFCFLDIRSPGLGDTAMYLCATSFRDRALPEAFFGQGTRLTVV.

The chain carries TRBV12-1 and TRBJ2-1; whether TRBD2, the table's D call, matches the DNA was not checked. TRBV12-1 is a listed pseudogene. CDR3 length equals 16 residues. The CDR3 loop reads CASSPRTTSSYNEQFF. The CDR3 coding sequence is TGTGCCAGCAGCCCTAGGACTACGAGCTCCTACAATGAGCAGTTCTTC.

The chain is built from TRBV6-4 and TRBJ2-1, with TRBD2 matching over 9 bases. V was clipped by 11 bases and J by 2 bases; unmatched bases: 10. In germline, CDR1 is MRHNA, CDR2 SNTAGT. This CDR3 is built from 15 residues. The CDR3 is CASRPSGAPYNEQFF. For the CDR3, the DNA is TGTGCCTCTCGTCCTAGCGGGGCCCCCTACAATGAGCAGTTCTTC.

Remarks on this clone: The same CDR3 also results from other DNA sequences found in this sample. This rearrangement joins TRBV5-1 to TRBJ2-3; D unclear. CDR1 and CDR2 (germline): SGHRS, YFSETQ. This CDR3 region has 12 residues. The ends were cut back, 4 bases at V and 0 bases at J, with 3 bases in the middle. DNA for the CDR3: TGCGCCAGCAGCGTAAGCACAGATACGCAGTATTTT. Translation gives CASSVSTDTQYF.